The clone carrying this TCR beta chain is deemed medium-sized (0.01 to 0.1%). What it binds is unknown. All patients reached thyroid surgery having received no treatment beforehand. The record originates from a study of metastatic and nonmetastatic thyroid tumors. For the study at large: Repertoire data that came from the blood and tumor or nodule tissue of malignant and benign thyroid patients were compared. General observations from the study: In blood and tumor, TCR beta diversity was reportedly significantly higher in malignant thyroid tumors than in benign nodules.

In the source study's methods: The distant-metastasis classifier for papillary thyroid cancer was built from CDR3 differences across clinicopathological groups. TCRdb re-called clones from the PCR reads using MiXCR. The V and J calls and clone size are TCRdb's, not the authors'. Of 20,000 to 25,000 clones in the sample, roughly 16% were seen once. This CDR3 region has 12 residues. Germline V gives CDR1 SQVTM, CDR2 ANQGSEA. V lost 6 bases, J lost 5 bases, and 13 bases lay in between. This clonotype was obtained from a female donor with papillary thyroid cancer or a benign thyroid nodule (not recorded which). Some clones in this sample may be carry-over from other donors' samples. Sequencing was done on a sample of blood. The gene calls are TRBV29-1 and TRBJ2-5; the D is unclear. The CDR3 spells CSVDWGLETQYF. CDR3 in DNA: TGCAGCGTCGACTGGGGTTTGGAGACCCAGTACTTC.